The 17 T cell receptor beta chains reported below all come from one sample, sequenced in a study of radiotherapy plus CTLA-4 blockade in lung cancer (dated by TCRdb to 2017 to 2018). Library method: the immunoSEQ multiplex PCR assay. TCRdb re-hosts the immuneACCESS table, in-frame sequences only. Its copies lack some clones; in the studies checked, an unresolved V gene accounts for under half of them, and the cause for the rest is not known. Here the sample has over 70,000 clones; approximately 84% occur a single time. Around 2% of the sample is held by the ten biggest clonotypes. The specimen was peripheral blood, collected from a patient treated with radiotherapy plus ipilimumab. The receptors were sampled from a human donor with non-small cell lung cancer who had a partial response to radiotherapy plus ipilimumab.

V gene TRBV10-3 combines with J gene TRBJ2-7; 12 bases match TRBD2. CDR1 ENHRY and CDR2 SYGVKD come from the germline V gene. The CDR3 spans 16 residues. J was trimmed by 1 base and V by 6 bases; bases with no gene match: 7. CDR3 sequence reads: CAISPRGLAGSYEQYF. As DNA, the CDR3 is TGTGCCATCAGCCCCAGGGGACTAGCGGGTTCCTACGAGCAGTACTTC.

The chain employs TRBV28 and TRBJ1-5; 11 bases line up with TRBD1. The CDR3 is made up of 17 amino acids. The germline gives CDR1 MDHEN, CDR2 SYDVKM. V was clipped by 6 bases and J by 2 bases; unmatched bases: 9. The CDR3 here is CASRADRGRRGNQPQHF. CDR3 coding DNA: TGTGCCAGCAGGGCGGACAGGGGGCGAAGGGGCAATCAGCCCCAGCATTTT.

The rearrangement uses TRBV29-1 and TRBJ2-1, with TRBD1 matching over 8 bases. There are 14 residues in the CDR3. From germline, CDR1 is SQVTM and CDR2 ANQGSEA. Losses at the gene ends were 5 bases for V and 2 bases for J; bases not matched to a gene: 5. The CDR3 nucleotides read TGCAGCGTTTCCGGACAGGGAGCCTACAATGAGCAGTTCTTC. This encodes CSVSGQGAYNEQFF.

Concerning this clone: A junction boundary mismatches the germline segment, possibly from a read error. The chain couples TRBV2 to TRBJ1-3; D remains unclear. Germline CDR1 and CDR2: SNHLY and FYNNEI. The CDR3 extends over 15 amino acids. The CDR3 DNA is TGTGCCAGCAGAGAAGGACGGACTATCGGAAACACCATATATTTT. It translates to CASREGRTIGNTIYF.

The V gene is TRBV29-1, the J gene TRBJ1-1; D may be TRBD1 (5 bases). Germline CDR1 reads SQVTM; CDR2 reads ANQGSEA. V shed 3 bases and J shed 11 bases, with 13 bases lying between them. The CDR3 is 11 residues long. CDR3 coding DNA: TGCAGCGTTGATTTTTTGGGGGGTGCTTTCTTT. Residues: CSVDFLGGAFF.

The V gene is TRBV19, the J gene TRBJ2-1, with a tentative D call TRBD1 (6 bases). This CDR3 comprises 18 residues. V shed 4 bases and J shed 4 bases, with 23 bases lying between them. Germline CDR1 is LNHDA and CDR2 is SQIVND (reference sequence). The CDR3 protein is CASSSGGGLPRGYNEQFF. CDR3 sequence (DNA): TGTGCCAGTAGTAGCGGTGGGGGCCTACCTAGGGGTTACAATGAGCAGTTCTTC.

This clone was observed a single time. This chain connects TRBV15 to TRBJ2-7; weak D call: TRBD1 (6 bases). Trimming stripped 1 base from V and 2 bases from J, with 9 bases between. This CDR3 comprises 14 residues. Germline V CDR1 and CDR2: LNHNV, YYDKDF (reference sequence). The CDR3 region is CATSRGDKTYEQYF. In DNA, the CDR3 is TGTGCCACCAGCAGAGGGGACAAAACCTACGAGCAGTACTTC.

The rearrangement links TRBV6-5 to TRBJ1-4; D possibly corresponds to TRBD1 (5 bases). With 5 bases removed from V and 1 base from J, the gap between germline ends came to 8 bases. This CDR3 is 14 amino acids long. Germline lookup yields CDR1 MNHEY and CDR2 SVGAGI. CDR3: CASSRTGTNEKLFF. In DNA form, the CDR3 reads TGTGCCAGCAGTCGTACAGGAACTAATGAAAAACTGTTTTTT.

This chain links TRBV27 with TRBJ2-4; tentative D call: TRBD1 (5 bases). The CDR3 totals 17 residues. V was pared by 7 bases and J by 8 bases, with 27 bases between. Germline CDR1 MNHEY, CDR2 SMNVEV (reference sequence). The CDR3, as DNA: TGTGCCAGCACCCCCGGTTGGGGATTTGGGGCTGTCGACATTCAGTACTTC. It translates to CASTPGWGFGAVDIQYF.

The CDR3: CASSTLVISNQPQHF. The CDR3 DNA follows: TGTGCCAGTAGTACCCTCGTTATTAGCAATCAGCCCCAGCATTTT. The rearrangement uses TRBV19 and TRBJ1-5; no firm D call. Germline CDR1 reads LNHDA; CDR2 reads SQIVND (reference sequence). Trimming left V 4 bases short and J 0 bases short, with 10 bases between. The CDR3 is 15 residues long.

This rearrangement joins TRBV5-1 to TRBJ2-7; TRBD2 might be the D (6 bases). Germline V lookup: CDR1 SGHRS, CDR2 YFSETQ. CDR3 length: 14 residues. V was trimmed by 0 bases and J by 2 bases, leaving 9 bases between them. CDR3 nucleotide sequence: TGCGCCAGCAGCTTGGAGGAGGGGCCCTACGAGCAGTACTTC. Translation gives CASSLEEGPYEQYF.

This clone was observed a single time. The chain combines TRBV4-1 with TRBJ2-2, with 10 bases identical to TRBD2. The V gene's germline CDR1 is MGHRA and CDR2 YSYEKL. V shed 1 base, J shed 3 bases, and the junction held 8 bases outside the gene matches. The CDR3 sequence is 18 residues long. CDR3 loop: CASSQAGPAGGDTGELFF. CDR3 nucleotides: TGCGCCAGCAGCCAAGCCGGACCAGCGGGAGGGGACACCGGGGAGCTGTTTTTT.

The CDR3 here is CASIFDRGGGPQHF. In DNA form, the CDR3 reads TGTGCCAGCATCTTCGACAGGGGTGGGGGTCCCCAGCATTTT. The chain carries TRBV6-5 and TRBJ1-5, with TRBD1 matching 8 bases. J lost 10 bases, V lost 7 bases, and 12 bases had no gene match. This CDR3 contains 14 residues. The germline gives CDR1 MNHEY, CDR2 SVGAGI.

This clone was detected a few times. The chain joins TRBV29-1 to TRBJ1-4, with D possibly matching TRBD1 (5 bases). Per germline, CDR1 SQVTM and CDR2 ANQGSEA. The ends were cut back, 6 bases at V and 4 bases at J, with 15 bases in the middle. This CDR3 contains 14 residues. The DNA of the CDR3 is TGCAGCGTCGGGGGAGGGGTCCTTAATGAAAAACTGTTTTTT. Translation gives CSVGGGVLNEKLFF.

The chain links TRBV30 to TRBJ1-2; no clear D gene. V was clipped by 2 bases and J by 0 bases, with 7 bases between them. The germline V gene has CDR1 GTSNPN and CDR2 SVGIG (reference sequence). This CDR3 has 13 amino acids. In DNA form, the CDR3 reads TGTGCCTGGAGTTTGGGAGCTAACTATGGCTACACCTTC. Translated: CAWSLGANYGYTF.

This chain connects TRBV4-3 to TRBJ1-1; D is possibly TRBD1 (5 bases). Trimming stripped 0 bases from V and 5 bases from J, with 16 bases between. The CDR3 consists of 16 residues. Germline CDR1 LGHNA, CDR2 YSLEER. CDR3 protein: CASSQDFVGVATEAFF. The CDR3 region has the DNA TGCGCCAGCAGCCAAGATTTTGTAGGGGTGGCGACTGAAGCTTTCTTT.

This clone has only one observation. J is TRBJ2-5 and V is TRBV7-9; D possibly corresponds to TRBD1 (5 bases). The CDR3 spans 17 residues. Germline lookup yields CDR1 SEHNR and CDR2 FQNEAQ (reference sequence). Between the trimmed V and J ends, which lost 6 bases and 5 bases, there was a span of 25 bases. In DNA, the CDR3 is TGTGCCAGCAGAAGCCGTGACGGATTGACAGAACGGGAGACCCAGTACTTC. This codes for CASRSRDGLTERETQYF.